This entry describes one T cell receptor beta chain. No antigen is known for it. Produced via immunoSEQ multiplex PCR; TCRdb's table is partial and in-frame only. Among some 85,000 clones listed, approximately 90% were seen once. This sample was included in a study of OX40 agonist ivuxolimab in advanced cancers. Study in general: Intravenous ivuxolimab was administered to patients every 2 weeks at 0.01 to 10 mg/kg.

Germline CDR1 reads SGHVS; CDR2 reads FQNEAQ. The V and J ends lost 2 bases and 4 bases, in that order; junction bases with no gene match: 5. The CDR3 contains 16 residues. Whole-study findings and limits: Relative to CD4+ cells, CD8+ T cells on average had more expanded clones. In the 0.1 to 3.0 mg/kg range, CD4+ and CD8+ blood T cells had expanded clonally by week 6. A proportion of nonresponders additionally exhibited low normalized T-cell clonal expansion.

The sample here was CD4+ or CD8+ T cells sorted from blood, taken in a trial of the OX40 agonist ivuxolimab. This receptor was identified in an adult with an advanced solid tumor such as melanoma, head and neck, liver or kidney cancer. The chain joins TRBV7-8 to TRBJ2-5; TRBD1 matches at 12 bases. The CDR3 protein is CASSLTRDRGRETQYF. The CDR3 nucleotides read TGTGCCAGCAGCTTAACCCGGGACAGGGGGCGAGAGACCCAGTACTTC.